This TCR beta chain was sequenced during a study of beta chain features in type 1 diabetes. One heparinised draw of blood, averaging about 110 mL, came from each donor. This clone came up a few times. Its antigen is not identified. Sequenced material consisted of expressed TCRB transcripts (all of the isolated RNA was reverse transcribed). The assay was immunoSEQ multiplex PCR, and TCRdb's table has in-frame clones only and misses some. The data hold a few hundred thousand clones, with 11% to 15% observed a single time. The CDR3 runs 17 residues. Germline assignment: CDR1 MNHEY and CDR2 SMNVEV (reference sequence). J lost 8 bases, V lost 1 base, and 13 bases had no gene match. Findings of the study overall: The study left unresolved whether HLA type influences TCRB rearrangement. All four CD4+ subsets of Type 1 diabetes patients contained TCRB CDR3s that were moderately but significantly shorter. Patients' naive, central memory and regulatory TCRB repertoires appeared more alike than those of healthy donors.

The chain carries TRBV27 and TRBJ2-1; 8 bases fit TRBD1. The specimen sequenced was naive CD4+ T cells from blood. The receptor comes from a man aged 30-40 years in good health. The CDR3 here is CASSLFVVRTGSDEQFF. CDR3 coding DNA: TGTGCCAGCAGTTTATTCGTCGTCCGGACAGGGTCCGATGAGCAGTTCTTC.